The 4 T cell receptor beta chains listed next were all sequenced from one sample in a study of vaccination and CD4 T cells after COVID-19. Their specific antigens are unknown. Indicated treatment: roughly nine-day PBMC culture with coronavirus spike peptide pools or control peptides (ViraFEST assay). With the Oncomine TCR Beta short-read assay, DNA from cultured CD4+ T cells was sequenced. TCRdb re-derived calls from the PCR reads in MiXCR, one entry per CDR3 protein. This table has 15,000 to 20,000 distinct CDR3 sequences, 30% to 45% appearing once. The specimen was cultured CD4+ T cells from blood. The receptors shown here come from a human donor with COVID-19.

Regarding this clonotype: At one end, the junction sequence differs from germline, possibly due to a read error. The chain recombines TRBV18 with TRBJ1-6; 8 nucleotides match TRBD1. Germline CDR1 KGHSH, CDR2 LQKENI. The CDR3 spans 15 residues. The CDR3 spells CATGQGALNKSPLHF. The CDR3 DNA reads as TGTGCCACTGGGCAGGGGGCGCTTAATAAGTCACCCCTCCACTTT.

V and J are TRBV5-1 and TRBJ2-5, with 8 nucleotides matching TRBD1. Germline CDR1 is SGHRS and CDR2 is YFSETQ. The V gene end was trimmed by 0 bases and the J gene end by 2 bases; junction bases not matched to a gene: 6. CDR3 length equals 16 residues. CDR3 DNA: TGCGCCAGCAGCTTGGTTAGGACAGGGCGGCAAGAGACCCAGTACTTC. Residues: CASSLVRTGRQETQYF.

The V call is TRBV30, the J call TRBJ1-6, with D uncertain. Germline loops: CDR1 GTSNPN, CDR2 SVGIG (reference sequence). Deletions cut 3 bases from V and 14 bases from J, with 17 bases between. The CDR3 has 13 amino acids. CDR3 coding DNA: TGTGCCTGGAGGCTCACCCCTGGGCAGGCCCTCCACTTT. This gives the protein CAWRLTPGQALHF.

The V call is TRBV6-2 or TRBV6-3, the J call TRBJ2-7; D is possibly TRBD2 (5 bases). Germline V CDR1 and CDR2: MNHEY, SVGEGT. This CDR3 region has 13 residues. V lost 6 bases and J 0 bases, leaving 9 bases between the germline ends. The CDR3 loop is CASRKSGSYEQYF. CDR3 sequence (DNA): TGTGCCAGCAGAAAGAGCGGCTCCTACGAGCAGTACTTC.